This TCR beta chain was retrieved from a study of T cells after yellow fever vaccination. This clonotype was seen a handful of times. In making TCR cDNA, 5'RACE template switching added a universal primer site and UMIs to it. TCRdb recomputed calls from the 5' RACE reads with MiXCR, one row per CDR3 protein. The table includes roughly 300,000 distinct CDR3 sequences, 7% to 9% detected once. The CDR3 is made up of 18 amino acids. V was shortened by 1 base and J by 6 bases, with 22 bases between the two germline ends. Germline CDR1 is KGHSH and CDR2 is LQKENI. This specimen was PBMCs, taken roughly seven weeks after the first yellow fever vaccination. This chain joins TRBV18 and TRBJ2-1; weak D call: TRBD1 (6 bases). The receptor was derived from a man aged 18 to 35 who received the YFV17D yellow fever vaccine. CDR3 loop: CASSPRVPGQGFVNEQFF. CDR3 in DNA: TGTGCCAGCTCACCACGGGTCCCGGGGCAGGGGTTCGTCAATGAGCAGTTCTTC.